This T cell receptor (beta chain) stems from a study of PD-1 blockade in classical Hodgkin lymphoma. General observations from the study: Relapsed/refractory patients reportedly had the lowest baseline TCR diversity, below newly diagnosed patients, who were below healthy donors.

Worth noting for this clone: What it binds is not known.

Between the trimmed V and J ends, which lost 4 bases and 8 bases, there was a span of 12 bases. The CDR3 runs to 13 residues. Germline CDR1 SNHLY, CDR2 FYNNEI. Assay: immunoSEQ multiplex PCR; the TCRdb copy retains only in-frame clones and omits some. Of about 23,000 clones listed, roughly 89% are singletons. Time point given: newly diagnosed, previously untreated cHL patient sample. Investigators isolated CD4+ T cells from thawed PBMCs through magnetic negative selection. The clonotype was recovered from a human donor with classical Hodgkin lymphoma. The sequenced sample consisted of CD4+ T cells from blood. The rearrangement joins TRBV2 to TRBJ1-5; a possible D gene is TRBD1 (5 bases). CDR3 residues: CASSGGTREPQHF. The CDR3 DNA sequence: TGTGCCAGCAGTGGAGGGACCAGGGAGCCCCAGCATTTT.